One and the same sample provided the 30 T cell receptor beta chains below, sequenced in a study of human T cells and chemical hapten exposure (dated by TCRdb to about 2021). The protocol used for the library was RACE. These reads were obtained on a NextSeq 500. TCRdb reprocessing: public reads trimmed at Q25 with fastp, clones called with MiXCR, in-frame beta chains kept. CDR3 protein sequences are deduplicated, and each keeps its most common genes and DNA. The sample table lists over 300,000 distinct CDR3 sequences, 5.1% of them with a count of one. Clones ranked in the top ten supply 2% to 3% of the sample. Per the publication, the time point label means: pre-sensitization, week 0. What this sample's treatment or condition label stands for: therapeutic diphenylcyclopropenone sensitization with weekly scalp DPC. The sequencing here drew on whole blood, taken in connection with sensitization to the hapten diphenylcyclopropenone (DPC). Receptors originate from a woman aged 45-60 years with alopecia areata. Some clones in this sample may be carry-over from other donors' samples.

V is TRBV5-4 and J is TRBJ1-4, with D maybe TRBD1 (6 bases). Trimming took 4 bases from V and 0 from J, leaving 16 bases between them. Germline V CDR1 and CDR2: SGHNT, YYREEE (reference sequence). This CDR3 has 17 amino acids. The CDR3 DNA reads TGTGCCAGCAGCCGTACCGACAGGTCTGCAACTAATGAAAAACTGTTTTTT. This encodes CASSRTDRSATNEKLFF.

This clonotype was picked up many times. V gene TRBV2 combines with J gene TRBJ1-2; D not certain. CDR3 length equals 12 residues. Germline CDR1 is SNHLY and CDR2 is FYNNEI. Trimming removed 8 bases from V and 6 bases from J, with 13 bases in between. As DNA, the CDR3 is TGTGCCAGCCTCATAGGGCTGCATGGCTACACCTTC. It yields the protein CASLIGLHGYTF.

This clonotype was counted at least ten times. The V and J genes are TRBV14 and TRBJ1-4; D remains unclear. Germline-derived CDR1 and CDR2 are SGHDN and FVKESK. The CDR3 sequence is 17 residues long. Trimming shortened V by 0 bases and J by 0 bases, and 11 bases separated the two germline ends. The CDR3 nucleotides read TGTGCCAGCAGCCAAGAAACCGGGCTTGCAACTAATGAAAAACTGTTTTTT. It codes for CASSQETGLATNEKLFF. Full variable domain (remainder filled in from reference TRBV14 and TRBJ1-4): EAGVTQFPSHSVIEKGQTVTLRCDPISGHDNLYWYRRVMGKEIKFLLHFVKESKQDESGMPNNRFLAERTGGTYSTLKVQPAELEDSGVYFCASSQETGLATNEKLFFGSGTQLSVL.

This clonotype was observed at least ten times. The chain has TRBV20-1 and TRBJ2-5, with D possibly TRBD2 on 6 matching bases. Germline assignment: CDR1 DFQATT and CDR2 SNEGSKA (reference sequence). The CDR3 runs to 16 residues. V lost 5 bases and J lost 0, with 19 bases in between. The CDR3 protein is CSAAGLQILYQETQYF. DNA of the CDR3: TGCAGTGCTGCGGGACTCCAGATACTGTACCAAGAGACCCAGTACTTC.

This clonotype was seen only a few times. The CDR3: CASSSGLRTYEQYF. Written as DNA, the CDR3 is TGTGCCAGCAGTTCGGGACTCAGAACCTACGAGCAGTACTTC. The gene calls are TRBV28 and TRBJ2-7, with D possibly being TRBD2 (6 bases). The germline V gene has CDR1 MDHEN and CDR2 SYDVKM. Trimming pared 4 bases from V and 2 bases from J, leaving 12 bases between. The CDR3 runs to 14 residues.

V usage is TRBV4-3 and J usage is TRBJ1-5, with unresolved D. V lost 0 bases to trimming and J lost 3 bases, with 9 bases between them. This CDR3 is built from 15 residues. Looked up from germline, CDR1 is LGHNA and CDR2 is YSLEER. In DNA, the CDR3 is TGCGCCAGCAGCCAAGATTGGAGTAACAATCAGCCCCAGCATTTT. Translation: CASSQDWSNNQPQHF.

This clonotype showed up many times. The V and J genes are TRBV29-1 and TRBJ2-3, with 9 bases aligning to TRBD1. Trimming removed 4 bases from V and 2 bases from J; junction bases left unmatched: 7. The CDR3 loop spans 15 amino acids. Per germline, CDR1 SQVTM and CDR2 ANQGSEA. Written as DNA, the CDR3 is TGCAGCGTTGCTACAGGGGGCCGGCCCACAGATACGCAGTATTTT. This sequence encodes CSVATGGRPTDTQYF.

The J gene is TRBJ1-2, the V gene TRBV10-3; D remains unclear. The CDR3 covers 14 residues. Germline CDR1 and CDR2: ENHRY and SYGVKD. Deletions cut 5 bases from V and 0 bases from J, with 10 bases between. CDR3 region: CAISSDLTNYGYTF. CDR3 DNA: TGTGCCATCAGTTCGGACCTCACTAACTATGGCTACACCTTC.

This clonotype has at least ten counts. The gene calls are TRBV10-2 and TRBJ1-5; a weak D match, TRBD1 (5 bases). V lost 0 bases, J lost 7 bases, and 13 bases lay in between. The CDR3 totals 15 residues. CDR1 is WSHSY, CDR2 SAAADI, per germline. The CDR3 DNA is TGCGCCAGCAGTGAGTCGGAAGGGGAGGGACAGCCCCAGCATTTT. This translates into CASSESEGEGQPQHF.

V and J are TRBV27 and TRBJ2-7, with TRBD2 as a possible D gene (7 bases). The CDR3 sequence is 15 residues long. Deletions cut 0 bases from V and 3 bases from J, with 12 bases between. CDR1 is MNHEY and CDR2 is SMNVEV in the germline V gene (reference sequence). In DNA, the CDR3 is TGTGCCAGCAGTTTATCGAAGGGGGGGGGCTACGAGCAGTACTTC. Translated, it gives CASSLSKGGGYEQYF.

In its sample, this clonotype was seen a few times. The CDR3, as DNA: TGCAGCGTTGGCCATAAACACAATGAGCAGTTCTTC. Translated, it gives CSVGHKHNEQFF. The chain uses TRBV29-1 and TRBJ2-1; D gene uncertain. V lost 4 bases and J lost 5, with 9 bases in between. CDR1 SQVTM and CDR2 ANQGSEA come from the germline V gene. The CDR3 covers 12 residues.

This clonotype was detected many times. V and J are TRBV6-2 or TRBV6-3 and TRBJ1-2; perhaps TRBD1 as D (6 bases). The CDR3 has 15 amino acids. Germline-derived CDR1 and CDR2 are MNHEY and SVGEGT. Trimming cost V 4 bases and J 2 bases, with 14 bases left between them. The DNA for the CDR3 is TGTGCCAGCAGTTCACTCCGGCAGGGGAACTATGGCTACACCTTC. This codes for CASSSLRQGNYGYTF.

Ten or more counts support this clonotype. The chain uses TRBV5-1 and TRBJ2-5; 12 bases are a match to TRBD2. Germline CDR1 is SGHRS and CDR2 is YFSETQ. Trimming removed 0 bases from V and 5 bases from J; junction bases left unmatched: 8. The CDR3 runs 17 residues. The CDR3 nucleotides read TGCGCCAGCAGCTTGGAGCTAGCGGGGGGGCCGGGCGAGACCCAGTACTTC. It translates to CASSLELAGGPGETQYF.

This clonotype was counted at least ten times. CDR3 residues: CASSSGLSGNEQFF. For the CDR3, the DNA is TGTGCCAGCAGCTCGGGATTGTCAGGCAATGAGCAGTTCTTC. The genes are TRBV6-5 and TRBJ2-1; D possibly corresponds to TRBD2 (5 bases). Germline CDR1 and CDR2: MNHEY and SVGAGI. The V end lost 6 bases, the J end lost 6 bases, and 15 bases lay between the germline ends. The CDR3 has 14 amino acids.

This clonotype showed up many times. The V call is TRBV7-2, the J call TRBJ1-5, with a weak D call TRBD1 (6 bases). The CDR3 extends over 15 amino acids. CDR1 and CDR2 from the germline V gene are SGHTA and FQGNSA. V lost 2 bases, J lost 6 bases, and 14 bases lay in between. The CDR3 DNA is TGTGCCAGCAGCTTATTAAGGGGGTTCGGTCAGCCCCAGCATTTT. It is translated as CASSLLRGFGQPQHF.

This sequence joins TRBV28 and TRBJ2-2, with TRBD2 identical over 10 bases. Germline-derived CDR1 and CDR2 are MDHEN and SYDVKM. Trimming at V came to 6 bases and at J to 5 bases, leaving 18 bases not matched to a gene. The length of the CDR3 is 19 residues. CDR3 nucleotides: TGTGCCAGCAGACAAATTTTAGGGCTAGCGGGAGAAGGAACCGGGGAGCTGTTTTTT. Translated: CASRQILGLAGEGTGELFF. Supplemented by reference TRBV28 and TRBJ2-2, the full variable domain reads DVKVTQSSRYLVKRTGEKVFLECVQDMDHENMFWYRQDPGLGLRLIYFSYDVKMKEKGDIPEGYSVSREKKERFSLILESASTNQTSMYLCASRQILGLAGEGTGELFFGEGSRLTVL.

This clonotype has just a few counts. The chain has TRBV5-6 and TRBJ1-1, with 7 bases identical to TRBD1. In germline, CDR1 is SGHDT, CDR2 YYEEEE. The CDR3 runs 14 residues. V shed 0 bases, J shed 4 bases, and the junction held 3 bases outside the gene matches. The CDR3 region has the DNA TGTGCCAGCAGCTTGGGCAGGGGGATCACTGAAGCTTTCTTT. This translates into CASSLGRGITEAFF. Together with reference TRBV5-6 and TRBJ1-1, the CDR3 gives the full variable domain: DAGVTQSPTHLIKTRGQQVTLRCSPKSGHDTVSWYQQALGQGPQFIFQYYEEEERQRGNFPDRFSGHQFPNYSSELNVNALLLGDSALYLCASSLGRGITEAFFGQGTRLTVV.

The V and J genes are TRBV18 and TRBJ1-1; D gene ambiguous. Looked up from germline, CDR1 is KGHSH and CDR2 is LQKENI. Deletions cut 5 bases from V and 7 bases from J, with 20 bases between. The CDR3 consists of 15 residues. CDR3 in DNA: TGTGCCAGCTCAGGGCAGGTCGGCAGTTCGGGTGAAGCTTTCTTT. Its translation: CASSGQVGSSGEAFF.

This clonotype has a handful of counts. The chain carries TRBV28 and TRBJ1-1, with TRBD1 matching over 7 bases. J was trimmed by 0 bases and V by 7 bases; bases with no gene match: 8. The CDR3 loop spans 15 amino acids. Germline lookup yields CDR1 MDHEN and CDR2 SYDVKM. The CDR3 DNA sequence: TGTGCCAGCATCCCCATGACAGGGATGAACACTGAAGCTTTCTTT. Its translation is CASIPMTGMNTEAFF.

This clonotype came up a few times. This chain joins TRBV7-3 and TRBJ2-7; D is perhaps TRBD1 or TRBD2 (6 bases each). Germline V gives CDR1 SGHTA, CDR2 FQGTGA. The CDR3 has 14 amino acids. V lost 4 bases to trimming and J lost 5 bases, with 15 bases between them. The CDR3 protein is CASSSQGPGDEQYF. The CDR3 nucleotides are TGTGCCAGCAGCTCACAGGGCCCGGGGGACGAGCAGTACTTC.

This clonotype was seen ten or more times. This chain uses TRBV5-1 with TRBJ2-4, with D tentatively TRBD1 (5 bases). Trimming took 0 bases from V and 0 from J, leaving 10 bases between them. This CDR3 has 16 amino acids. Germline loops: CDR1 SGHRS, CDR2 YFSETQ. The CDR3: CASSLVSGIAKNIQYF. CDR3 DNA: TGCGCCAGCAGCTTGGTTTCAGGGATAGCCAAAAACATTCAGTACTTC.

This clonotype occurred many times. The J gene is TRBJ2-7, the V gene TRBV3-1, with 7 positions matching TRBD1. The CDR3 sequence is 14 residues long. CDR1 and CDR2 (germline): LGHDT, YNNKEL (reference sequence). Trimming took 2 bases from V and 4 from J; bases not matched to a gene: 5. The chain's CDR3 is CASSQSGTEYEQYF. Here the CDR3 DNA reads TGTGCCAGCAGCCAATCCGGGACAGAATACGAGCAGTACTTC.

This clonotype was observed a few times. The V gene is TRBV19, the J gene TRBJ2-4; D not resolved. This CDR3 is 11 amino acids long. Trimming removed 5 bases from V and 6 bases from J, with 5 bases in between. Germline V gene data show CDR1 as LNHDA and CDR2 as SQIVND (reference sequence). The CDR3 here is CASSLSNIQYF. The CDR3 DNA reads TGTGCCAGTAGTCTCTCAAACATTCAGTACTTC.

This clonotype was found many times. The chain uses TRBV29-1 and TRBJ2-1; D may be TRBD2 (6 bases). The CDR3 has 14 amino acids. The germline V gene encodes CDR1 SQVTM and CDR2 ANQGSEA. Trimming took off 5 bases at V and 8 bases at J, with 19 bases between the two ends. The CDR3 sequence: CSVNMRVGGDEQFF. CDR3 bases: TGCAGCGTTAACATGAGGGTCGGCGGGGATGAGCAGTTCTTC.

This clonotype came up a few times. This rearrangement joins TRBV7-2 to TRBJ1-5; D gene unclear. V was trimmed by 6 bases and J by 2 bases, leaving 11 bases between them. CDR3 length equals 14 residues. Germline loops: CDR1 SGHTA, CDR2 FQGNSA. The CDR3 sequence is CASSFQMGNQPQHF. CDR3 sequence (DNA): TGTGCCAGCAGTTTTCAGATGGGCAATCAGCCCCAGCATTTT.

This clonotype was picked up a small number of times. The chain recombines TRBV7-8 with TRBJ2-1; 14 bases line up with TRBD2. V shed 4 bases, J shed 6 bases, and the junction held 14 bases outside the gene matches. The germline V gene has CDR1 SGHVS and CDR2 FQNEAQ. The CDR3 loop spans 19 amino acids. The CDR3 protein is CASSSGTGLAGGYTNEQFF. CDR3 sequence (DNA): TGTGCCAGCAGCTCCGGGACAGGACTAGCGGGGGGATACACCAATGAGCAGTTCTTC.

There are many counts of this clonotype. The chain uses TRBV12-3 or TRBV12-4 and TRBJ2-1; 11 nucleotides match TRBD2. V dropped 5 bases and J dropped 7; count of bases not matched to a gene: 13. CDR3 length equals 17 residues. The CDR3 nucleotides are TGTGCCAGCAGTCCGCGAGTAGCGGGGGGGCCTTCAAATGAGCAGTTCTTC. Amino acid sequence: CASSPRVAGGPSNEQFF.

This clonotype has at least ten counts. The V call is TRBV10-3, the J call TRBJ2-7; possible D gene TRBD1, 6 bases. CDR1 is ENHRY and CDR2 is SYGVKD in the germline V gene. The germline V and J ends were trimmed by 6 bases and 3 bases, with 9 bases remaining between them. The CDR3 is 12 residues long. For the CDR3, the DNA is TGTGCCATCAGCTCGGACAGCTACGAGCAGTACTTC. This codes for CAISSDSYEQYF.

The V call is TRBV29-1, the J call TRBJ2-1, with a possible D match to TRBD1 (6 bases). Deletions cut 6 bases from V and 0 bases from J, with 12 bases between. Germline assignment: CDR1 SQVTM and CDR2 ANQGSEA. The CDR3 covers 14 residues. The CDR3 reads CSVDTGISYNEQFF. Written as DNA, the CDR3 is TGCAGCGTGGACACAGGGATCTCCTACAATGAGCAGTTCTTC.

The sample holds a few counts of this clonotype. This chain joins TRBV7-2 and TRBJ1-2; D is possibly TRBD1 (5 bases). The CDR3 consists of 14 residues. Germline assignment: CDR1 SGHTA and CDR2 FQGNSA. The V gene lost 6 bases and the J gene lost 5 bases, with 16 bases spanning the gap. In nucleotides, the CDR3 is TGTGCCAGCAGTGGAGTAGCAGGGACGTATGGCTACACCTTC. Residues: CASSGVAGTYGYTF.